A selection of T cell receptor beta chains follows, all from one sample in a study of beta chain features in type 1 diabetes. Clones were sequenced by immunoSEQ multiplex PCR, and TCRdb holds only the in-frame ones, with some missing. The sample shows about 700,000 clones, 13% of them seen only once. Sequenced material: naive CD4+ T cells from blood. The receptors were gathered from a man younger than 35 with type 1 diabetes. Each CDR3 is given with its conserved first and last residue. A D gene is named only where the DNA matches it firmly. Expanded clones get a size class; other rows say once, few or many, or leave the size out.

TRBV29-1,few,-,TRBJ1-1,13,CSDKQSMNTEAFF,TGCAGCGACAAACAGTCAATGAACACTGAAGCTTTCTTT
TRBV27,few,-,TRBJ2-7,15,CASSLSTVVSYEQYF,TGTGCCAGCAGTTTATCCACAGTGGTCTCCTACGAGCAGTACTTC
TRBV28,few,TRBD1,TRBJ1-6,15,CASRTGEAGNSPLHF,TGTGCCAGTCGTACAGGGGAGGCTGGAAATTCACCCCTCCACTTT
TRBV6-5,few,TRBD2,TRBJ2-3,13,CASSPSGADTQYF,TGTGCCAGCAGTCCCAGCGGGGCAGATACGCAGTATTTT
TRBV11-2,-,-,TRBJ2-5,11,CASSPRETQYF,TGTGCCAGCAGCCCTCGCGAGACCCAGTACTTC
TRBV30,many,-,TRBJ2-5,14,CAWSYGTVGKTQYF,TGTGCCTGGAGTTACGGGACGGTGGGGAAGACCCAGTACTTC
TRBV11-2,-,-,TRBJ1-1,12,CASSPLETEAFF,TGTGCCAGCAGCCCCCTAGAAACTGAAGCTTTCTTT
TRBV27,few,-,TRBJ1-1,15,CASSQFTKRSTEAFF,TGTGCCAGCAGTCAATTTACGAAGAGGAGCACTGAAGCTTTCTTT
TRBV18,-,-,TRBJ1-6,15,CASSPTEILNSPLHF,TGTGCCAGCTCACCAACGGAGATCCTTAATTCACCCCTCCACTTT
TRBV19,few,TRBD1,TRBJ1-1,13,CASTIRGGAEAFF,TGTGCCAGTACCATCAGGGGGGGAGCTGAAGCTTTCTTT
TRBV4-1,few,-,TRBJ1-2,14,CASSLGPRDNGYTF,TGCGCCAGCAGCCTTGGCCCTCGGGACAATGGCTACACCTTC
TRBV16,-,-,TRBJ1-1,14,CASSQSGGGTEAFF,TGTGCCAGCAGCCAAAGTGGGGGAGGCACTGAAGCTTTCTTT
TRBV18,few,TRBD1,TRBJ1-1,15,CASSPLDRGGTEAFF,TGTGCCAGCTCACCCCTCGACAGGGGGGGGACTGAAGCTTTCTTT
TRBV7-2,-,TRBD1,TRBJ1-4,15,CASSLADRGDEKLFF,TGTGCCAGCAGCTTAGCGGACAGGGGGGATGAAAAACTGTTTTTT
TRBV6-5,-,TRBD1,TRBJ1-1,15,CASSYRGTVNTEAFF,TGTGCCAGCAGTTACCGAGGGACAGTGAACACTGAAGCTTTCTTT
TRBV9,few,-,TRBJ2-7,15,CASSVEDLTSYEQYF,TGTGCCAGCAGCGTAGAGGACCTAACTTCCTACGAGCAGTACTTC
TRBV7-2,-,-,TRBJ2-2,16,CASSLGTNNRFGKLFF,TGTGCCAGCAGCTTAGGGACTAACAACCGCTTCGGAAAGCTGTTTTTT
TRBV19,-,-,TRBJ1-2,11,CASSTTAIYTF,TGTGCCAGTAGTACGACAGCAATCTACACCTTC
TRBV5-8,-,-,TRBJ1-6,12,CASSLVASPLHF,TGTGCCAGCAGCTTGGTCGCTTCACCCCTCCACTTT
TRBV5-4,-,TRBD2,TRBJ2-1,15,CASSLGLAGPNEQFF,TGTGCCAGCAGCTTGGGACTAGCGGGGCCAAATGAGCAGTTCTTC
TRBV18,-,-,TRBJ2-4,14,CASSPSIAKNIQYF,TGTGCCAGCTCACCGTCAATAGCCAAAAACATTCAGTACTTC
TRBV7-6,-,TRBD1,TRBJ1-1,15,CASSLTGTVNTEAFF,TGTGCCAGCAGCTTAACCGGGACAGTGAACACTGAAGCTTTCTTT
TRBV5-1,-,TRBD2,TRBJ2-1,15,CASSGTSGGYNEQFF,TGCGCCAGCAGCGGCACTAGCGGGGGCTACAATGAGCAGTTCTTC
TRBV4-2,-,TRBD2,TRBJ2-7,16,CASSQDLASGGYEQYF,TGTGCCAGCAGCCAAGATTTGGCTAGCGGGGGCTACGAGCAGTACTTC
TRBV6-5,-,-,TRBJ1-2,14,CASSYSYRDIGYTF,TGTGCCAGCAGTTACTCGTACAGGGACATAGGCTACACCTTC
TRBV29-1,-,-,TRBJ1-4,13,CSVERGADEKLFF,TGCAGCGTTGAAAGGGGGGCGGATGAAAAACTGTTTTTT
TRBV4-1,few,TRBD1,TRBJ2-3,14,CASRRTGSTDTQYF,TGCGCCAGCAGAAGGACAGGGAGCACAGATACGCAGTATTTT
TRBV29-1,few,-,TRBJ1-1,14,CSVAGAPRDTEAFF,TGCAGCGTCGCGGGGGCTCCGAGGGACACTGAAGCTTTCTTT
TRBV14,few,-,TRBJ2-5,16,CASSQVNGVSGETQYF,TGTGCCAGCAGCCAGGTGAACGGGGTCAGCGGAGAGACCCAGTACTTC
TRBV6-1,-,-,TRBJ2-2,14,CASRTLAIAGELFF,TGTGCCAGCAGGACACTAGCCATCGCCGGGGAGCTGTTTTTT
TRBV5-1,-,-,TRBJ1-3,14,CASSLDLVGNTIYF,TGCGCCAGCAGCTTGGATCTCGTTGGAAACACCATATATTTT
TRBV13,-,-,TRBJ1-3,15,CASSPDRTSGNTIYF,TGTGCCAGCAGCCCGGACAGAACCTCTGGAAACACCATATATTTT
TRBV7-9,-,-,TRBJ1-6,15,CASSLREAGNSPLHF,TGTGCCAGCAGCTTAAGGGAAGCCGGGAACTCACCCCTCCACTTT
TRBV5-6,few,TRBD2,TRBJ2-7,15,CASSGLAGASDEQYF,TGTGCCAGCAGCGGATTAGCGGGGGCCTCCGACGAGCAGTACTTC
TRBV30,few,-,TRBJ1-1,13,CAWSTLMNTEAFF,TGTGCCTGGAGTACACTTATGAACACTGAAGCTTTCTTT
TRBV7-2,few,-,TRBJ2-1,12,CASSTSGYEQFF,TGTGCCAGCAGCACCTCGGGGTATGAGCAGTTCTTC
TRBV19,few,TRBD2,TRBJ2-3,14,CASSSLAGGETQYF,TGTGCCAGTAGTAGCCTAGCGGGGGGAGAAACGCAGTATTTT
TRBV4-1,-,-,TRBJ1-6,16,CASSQDTREGNSPLHF,TGCGCCAGCAGCCAAGATACTCGTGAAGGGAATTCACCCCTCCACTTT
TRBV6-6,-,-,TRBJ1-5,13,CASLGSLNQPQHF,TGTGCCAGCCTAGGGAGTCTGAATCAGCCCCAGCATTTT
TRBV11-2,-,-,TRBJ2-7,13,CASSLKSAREQYF,TGTGCCAGCAGCCTGAAGAGCGCAAGGGAGCAGTACTTC
TRBV27,few,-,TRBJ1-4,12,CASSSTGEKLFF,TGTGCCAGCAGTTCTACAGGGGAAAAACTGTTTTTT
TRBV4-2,-,-,TRBJ1-4,12,CASSQAPEKLFF,TGTGCCAGCAGCCAGGCCCCTGAAAAACTGTTTTTT
TRBV14,few,-,TRBJ2-5,16,CASSLHTGHLQETQYF,TGTGCCAGCAGCCTACATACGGGACACCTCCAAGAGACCCAGTACTTC
TRBV14,-,TRBD1,TRBJ1-6,14,CASSLQGDNSPLHF,TGTGCCAGCAGCCTCCAGGGGGATAATTCACCCCTCCACTTT
TRBV29-1,few,TRBD1,TRBJ1-3,17,CSVSGTGDDFSGNTIYF,TGCAGCGTGTCCGGGACAGGAGATGATTTCTCTGGAAACACCATATATTTT
TRBV2,few,-,TRBJ2-1,13,CARGTLEWGEQFF,TGTGCCAGAGGGACCCTCGAGTGGGGTGAGCAGTTCTTC
TRBV14,-,TRBD1,TRBJ1-6,16,CASSFNTGGLGSPLHF,TGTGCCAGCAGCTTTAATACAGGGGGACTAGGGTCACCCCTCCACTTT
TRBV2,few,-,TRBJ2-2,15,CASISRTGSTGELFF,TGTGCCAGCATATCGAGAACAGGGAGCACCGGGGAGCTGTTTTTT
TRBV30,few,-,TRBJ1-6,13,CAWTPGTGSPLHF,TGTGCCTGGACCCCCGGGACCGGTTCACCCCTCCACTTT
TRBV30,few,-,TRBJ1-1,11,CAWRAFTEAFF,TGTGCCTGGAGGGCCTTCACTGAAGCTTTCTTT
TRBV12-5,-,-,TRBJ2-3,14,CASGSRLSGDTQYF,TGTGCTAGTGGGAGCCGCCTTTCTGGGGATACGCAGTATTTT
TRBV6-5,few,-,TRBJ2-3,13,CASRAGPGGTQYF,TGTGCCAGCAGGGCGGGGCCTGGAGGAACGCAGTATTTT
TRBV19,-,-,TRBJ1-5,13,CASSKQGNQPQHF,TGTGCCAGTAGTAAACAGGGTAATCAGCCCCAGCATTTT
TRBV4-1,-,-,TRBJ2-3,15,CASSPPRGAGDTQYF,TGCGCCAGCAGCCCCCCGAGGGGCGCGGGAGATACGCAGTATTTT